The 12 T cell receptor beta chains given below trace back to one sample, sequenced in a study of shared clonotypes between healthy human individuals. The repertoire was sequenced with immunoSEQ multiplex PCR; TCRdb's copy has only in-frame clones and lacks some. The table records 2 million to 2.5 million clones, approximately 94% of them present only once. The source material was naive CD4+ T cells from PBMCs. Indicated subset: CD45RA+ positively selected. The receptors originated from a man in his late teens or twenties in good health. Some clones in this sample may be carry-over from other donors' samples.

The chain links TRBV6-1 to TRBJ2-5; D call uncertain. V was clipped by 3 bases and J by 5 bases, with 10 bases between them. The germline V gene has CDR1 MNHNS and CDR2 SASEGT. CDR3 length equals 13 residues. As DNA, the CDR3 is TGTGCCAGCAGTGAGGGCTATTCGGAGACCCAGTACTTC. Its translation is CASSEGYSETQYF.

The chain carries TRBV4-1 and TRBJ1-2; 7 nucleotides line up with TRBD1. Losses at the gene ends were 6 bases for V and 2 bases for J; bases not matched to a gene: 9. This CDR3 is 15 amino acids long. Germline V gene lookup returns CDR1 MGHRA and CDR2 YSYEKL. This CDR3 is CASRGWEGANYGYTF. The DNA of the CDR3 is TGCGCCAGCAGAGGATGGGAGGGGGCGAACTATGGCTACACCTTC.

The V and J genes are TRBV20-1 and TRBJ2-7; 7 nucleotides match TRBD1. The CDR3 is made up of 11 amino acids. Germline V lookup: CDR1 DFQATT, CDR2 SNEGSKA (reference sequence). CDR3 in amino acids: CKTDRDYEQYF. CDR3 DNA sequence: TGCAAGACAGACAGGGACTACGAGCAGTACTTC.

A remark on this clone: Other DNA sequences in the sample encode the same CDR3. The chain carries TRBV28 and TRBJ2-3; 9 bases are shared with TRBD2. CDR3 size: 14 residues. Germline CDR1 and CDR2: MDHEN and SYDVKM. V lost 1 base, J lost 4 bases, and 0 bases stayed unmatched. The CDR3 DNA is TGTGCCAGCAGTTTATTAGCGGGAGCAGATACGCAGTATTTT. This translates into CASSLLAGADTQYF.

The J gene is TRBJ2-7, the V gene TRBV5-1; D remains ambiguous. Germline CDR1 SGHRS, CDR2 YFSETQ. The germline V and J ends were trimmed by 0 bases and 2 bases, with 9 bases remaining between them. The length of the CDR3 is 14 residues. The CDR3 reads CASSLEADPYEQYF. CDR3 in DNA: TGCGCCAGCAGCTTGGAGGCTGACCCCTACGAGCAGTACTTC. Full variable domain (rest looked up from reference TRBV5-1 and TRBJ2-7): KAGVTQTPRYLIKTRGQQVTLSCSPISGHRSVSWYQQTPGQGLQFLFEYFSETQRNKGNFPGRFSGRQFSNSRSEMNVSTLELGDSALYLCASSLEADPYEQYFGPGTRLTVT.

This clone was seen once. The rearrangement links TRBV6-6 to TRBJ2-1; D may be TRBD2 (6 bases). Germline assignment: CDR1 MNHNY and CDR2 SVGAGI (reference sequence). V lost 4 bases and J 7 bases, leaving 14 bases between the germline ends. The CDR3 covers 14 residues. The CDR3 sequence: CASSFGSGLNEQFF. The CDR3 nucleotides are TGTGCCAGCAGTTTCGGTAGCGGTTTGAATGAGCAGTTCTTC.

CDR3 loop: CASSLGGTGVTGELFF. The CDR3 DNA sequence: TGTGCCAGCAGCTTAGGGGGGACAGGGGTGACCGGGGAGCTGTTTTTT. The chain is built from TRBV7-6 and TRBJ2-2; 10 nucleotides align to TRBD1. The V gene end was trimmed by 1 base and the J gene end by 5 bases; junction bases not matched to a gene: 4. The CDR3 length is 16 residues. The V gene's germline CDR1 is SGHVS and CDR2 FNYEAQ.

This clone was seen just once. V is TRBV14 and J is TRBJ1-4; 10 positions match TRBD1. The trim removed 3 bases at V and 7 bases at J, leaving 5 bases unmatched. The germline gives CDR1 SGHDN, CDR2 FVKESK. The CDR3 is made up of 15 amino acids. Here the CDR3 reads CASSQLGQGSEKLFF. In nucleotides, the CDR3 is TGTGCCAGCAGCCAGCTGGGACAGGGGTCTGAAAAACTGTTTTTT.

This chain connects TRBV28 to TRBJ2-1; 8 positions agree with TRBD2. Per germline, CDR1 MDHEN and CDR2 SYDVKM. Trimming cost V 4 bases and J 6 bases; bases outside gene matches: 11. This CDR3 spans 16 amino acids. The CDR3 reads CASSSPAGGIGNEQFF. Here the CDR3 DNA reads TGTGCCAGCAGTTCCCCCGCGGGGGGTATAGGCAATGAGCAGTTCTTC.

The table lists this clone with a count of one. The chain uses TRBV11-2 and TRBJ2-2; the match to TRBD1 covers 8 bases. CDR3 length: 14 amino acids. The germline gives CDR1 SGHAT, CDR2 FQNNGV. The V segment lost 4 bases and the J segment 4 bases; nucleotides outside the gene matches: 2. CDR3 amino acids: CASSWDRFTGELFF. The CDR3 bases are TGTGCCAGCAGCTGGGACAGGTTCACCGGGGAGCTGTTTTTT.

The chain combines TRBV7-2 with TRBJ1-2, with 12 nucleotides matching TRBD1. V shed 4 bases, J shed 7 bases, and the junction held 4 bases outside the gene matches. The CDR3 is made up of 14 amino acids. In germline, CDR1 is SGHTA, CDR2 FQGNSA. CDR3 sequence (DNA): TGTGCCAGCAGCTGGGACAGGGGGCGCGGTGGCTACACCTTC. It is translated as CASSWDRGRGGYTF.

This sequence joins TRBV6-5 and TRBJ1-2; maybe TRBD1 (6 bases). CDR3 length equals 13 residues. Trimming removed 6 bases at V and 2 bases at J, with 10 bases between. The germline V gene has CDR1 MNHEY and CDR2 SVGAGI. The CDR3 DNA is TGTGCCAGCAGCCAAGGACAGAACTATGGCTACACCTTC. Residues: CASSQGQNYGYTF.